A selection of T cell receptor beta chains follows, all from one sample in a study of human T cells and chemical hapten exposure. TCRdb analysed the RACE reads with MiXCR anew, one entry per CDR3 protein. In the table there are 100,000 or so distinct CDR3 sequences, 9.3% of which are singletons. This sample comprised whole blood, obtained in connection with sensitization to the hapten diphenylcyclopropenone (DPC). The receptors derive from a woman aged 40 to 50 with alopecia areata. Some clones in this sample may be carry-over from other donors' samples. The CDR3 runs from the conserved cysteine through the conserved F or W. Fields, in order: clone size, V gene, J gene, D gene, CDR3 protein, CDR3 DNA. The D gene is left open where the match is weak. Not all rows give a size; the values are once, few, many and, for expanded clones, a class.

NA	TRBV19	TRBJ2-1	NA	CASSTLTGASYNEQFF	TGTGCCAGTAGTACCCTGACCGGCGCCTCCTACAATGAGCAGTTCTTC
NA	TRBV20-1	TRBJ2-1	NA	CSARSGVGDEQFF	TGCAGTGCCAGATCTGGGGTTGGCGATGAGCAGTTCTTC
many	TRBV29-1	TRBJ2-3	NA	CSVGMNTDTQYF	TGCAGCGTTGGTATGAACACAGATACGCAGTATTTT
NA	TRBV13	TRBJ2-3	NA	CASSLASSSHADTQYF	TGTGCCAGCAGCTTAGCTAGCTCGTCTCATGCAGATACGCAGTATTTT
few	TRBV14	TRBJ2-1	NA	CASSQDLAGEQFF	TGTGCCAGCAGCCAAGATCTAGCCGGGGAGCAGTTCTTC
many	TRBV3-1	TRBJ2-2	NA	CASRGATGELFF	TGTGCCAGCAGGGGGGCCACCGGGGAGCTGTTTTTT
many	TRBV6-6	TRBJ1-1	NA	CASSYSQRARGGFTEAFF	TGTGCCAGCAGTTACTCTCAGAGGGCAAGAGGGGGATTCACTGAAGCTTTCTTT
many	TRBV12-3/TRBV12-4	TRBJ2-7	TRBD1	CASSRGQGAREQYF	TGTGCCAGCAGTCGGGGACAGGGGGCGCGAGAGCAGTACTTC
many	TRBV10-3	TRBJ1-1	NA	CAIGGRPTEAFF	TGTGCCATCGGGGGACGGCCGACTGAAGCTTTCTTT
NA	TRBV9	TRBJ1-1	NA	CASSVTALNTEAFF	TGTGCCAGCAGCGTAACAGCCTTGAACACTGAAGCTTTCTTT
few	TRBV15	TRBJ1-3	NA	CATSREGRRGNTIYF	TGTGCCACCAGCAGAGAGGGCAGGAGAGGAAACACCATATATTTT
many	TRBV28	TRBJ2-5	TRBD2	CASSFVAGAQETQYF	TGTGCCAGCAGTTTTGTAGCGGGAGCCCAAGAGACCCAGTACTTC
many	TRBV27	TRBJ2-3	TRBD1	CASTRTGGADTQYF	TGTGCCAGCACCAGGACAGGGGGCGCAGATACGCAGTATTTT
many	TRBV27	TRBJ2-6	TRBD1	CASTGQGQTGANVLTF	TGTGCCAGCACCGGACAGGGACAAACTGGGGCCAACGTCCTGACTTTC
NA	TRBV6-2/TRBV6-3	TRBJ2-7	TRBD1	CASWGQDFSYEQYF	TGTGCCAGCTGGGGACAGGACTTCTCCTACGAGCAGTACTTC
NA	TRBV6-2/TRBV6-3	TRBJ2-7	TRBD2	CASSYRPGGVLYEQYF	TGTGCCAGCAGTTACCGGCCGGGAGGGGTCCTCTACGAGCAGTACTTC
NA	TRBV28	TRBJ2-3	NA	CASSYLRQGLPPQDTQYF	TGTGCCAGCAGTTATTTGCGACAGGGACTTCCACCACAGGATACGCAGTATTTT
few	TRBV24-1	TRBJ1-5	NA	CATSAGGGNQPQHF	TGTGCCACCAGTGCGGGAGGGGGAAATCAGCCCCAGCATTTT
few	TRBV11-1	TRBJ2-1	NA	CASSFFLEPRKFF	TGTGCCAGCAGCTTTTTCCTAGAGCCCCGAAAGTTCTTC
few	TRBV7-9	TRBJ2-2	NA	CASTGDGLFPGELFF	TGTGCCAGCACCGGGGACGGACTTTTCCCCGGGGAGCTGTTTTTT
many	TRBV10-3	TRBJ2-3	NA	CAIRDPSISTDTQYF	TGTGCCATCAGGGACCCCTCGATCAGCACAGATACGCAGTATTTT
many	TRBV10-3	TRBJ2-2	TRBD2	CAISGGLAGPFTGELFF	TGTGCCATCAGTGGGGGACTAGCGGGTCCCTTCACCGGGGAGCTGTTTTTT
many	TRBV7-2	TRBJ1-3	NA	CASSLQGAGNTIYF	TGTGCCAGCAGCTTACAGGGAGCTGGAAACACCATATATTTT
few	TRBV12-3/TRBV12-4	TRBJ2-3	NA	CASTPRRGGSTDTQYF	TGTGCCAGCACCCCCCGACGGGGCGGTAGCACAGATACGCAGTATTTT
many	TRBV6-6	TRBJ2-1	NA	CASSFGGRDEQFF	TGTGCCAGCAGTTTTGGGGGTAGAGATGAGCAGTTCTTC
many	TRBV2	TRBJ2-3	TRBD2	CASSPGLASTDTQYF	TGTGCCAGCAGTCCGGGACTAGCTAGCACAGATACGCAGTATTTT
many	TRBV30	TRBJ2-3	NA	CAWSVGGAADTQYF	TGTGCCTGGAGTGTAGGGGGTGCGGCAGATACGCAGTATTTT
few	TRBV15	TRBJ2-5	NA	CATSREVIGGETQYF	TGTGCCACCAGCAGAGAGGTTATAGGTGGCGAGACCCAGTACTTC
NA	TRBV28	TRBJ1-2	NA	CASSVTGPNYGYTF	TGTGCCAGCAGTGTAACAGGGCCGAACTATGGCTACACCTTC
many	TRBV6-5	TRBJ1-4	NA	CASSYSQGMAGKLFF	TGTGCCAGCAGTTACTCGCAGGGAATGGCCGGAAAACTGTTTTTT
NA	TRBV7-9	TRBJ1-1	NA	CASSKDSYTEAFF	TGTGCCAGCAGCAAGGACAGCTACACTGAAGCTTTCTTT
NA	TRBV6-6	TRBJ1-5	NA	CATSVSDQPQHF	TGTGCCACTTCGGTTTCAGACCAGCCCCAGCATTTT
NA	TRBV29-1	TRBJ2-1	NA	CSVVRGNEQFF	TGCAGCGTTGTCAGAGGCAATGAGCAGTTCTTC
few	TRBV9	TRBJ2-1	TRBD2	CASSSTSGSLNEQFF	TGTGCCAGCAGCTCAACTAGCGGGTCCCTTAATGAGCAGTTCTTC
few	TRBV4-3	TRBJ1-4	TRBD1	CASSAQGAPGNEKLFF	TGCGCCAGCAGCGCACAGGGGGCGCCGGGTAATGAAAAACTGTTTTTT
few	TRBV4-2	TRBJ2-1	TRBD2	CASSQGGGATSGEQFF	TGTGCCAGCAGCCAAGGGGGAGGGGCCACTAGCGGCGAGCAGTTCTTC
few	TRBV6-2/TRBV6-3	TRBJ2-1	TRBD2	CASSDGLAGWYEQFF	TGTGCCAGCAGCGATGGACTAGCGGGATGGTATGAGCAGTTCTTC
NA	TRBV7-9	TRBJ2-7	TRBD1	CASGQQGLGEQYF	TGTGCCAGCGGACAACAGGGGTTGGGCGAGCAGTACTTC
few	TRBV6-1	TRBJ2-3	NA	CASQVSGGTDTQYF	TGTGCCAGCCAGGTTTCCGGGGGCACAGATACGCAGTATTTT
many	TRBV3-1	TRBJ2-3	NA	CASSQDPPETSTDTQYF	TGTGCCAGCAGCCAAGATCCCCCCGAGACTAGCACAGATACGCAGTATTTT
few	TRBV11-3	TRBJ2-1	TRBD2	CASSPRPGGDEQFF	TGTGCCAGCAGCCCTCGACCGGGAGGGGATGAGCAGTTCTTC
NA	TRBV4-1	TRBJ2-5	NA	CASSQQLLVQETQYF	TGCGCCAGCAGCCAACAATTACTAGTTCAGGAGACCCAGTACTTC